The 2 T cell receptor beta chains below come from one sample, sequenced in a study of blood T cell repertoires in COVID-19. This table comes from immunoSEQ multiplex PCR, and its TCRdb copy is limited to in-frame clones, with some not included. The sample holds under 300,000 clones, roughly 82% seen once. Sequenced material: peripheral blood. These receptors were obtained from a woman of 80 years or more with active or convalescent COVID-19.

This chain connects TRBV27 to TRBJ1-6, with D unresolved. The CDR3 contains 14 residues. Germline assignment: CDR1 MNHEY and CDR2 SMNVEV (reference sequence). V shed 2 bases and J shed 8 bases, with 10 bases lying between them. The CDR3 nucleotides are TGTGCCAGCAGTTTAATCGGGAATGATTCACCCCTCCACTTT. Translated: CASSLIGNDSPLHF.

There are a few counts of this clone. This CDR3 reads CASSGLDRGRLYTEAFF. The CDR3 DNA sequence: TGTGCCAGCAGTGGACTCGACAGGGGGCGTTTGTACACTGAAGCTTTCTTT. This chain uses TRBV6-1 with TRBJ1-1; 10 bases are a match to TRBD1. The CDR3 contains 17 residues. Losses at the gene ends were 4 bases for V and 3 bases for J; bases not matched to a gene: 11. Germline values: CDR1 MNHNS, CDR2 SASEGT.